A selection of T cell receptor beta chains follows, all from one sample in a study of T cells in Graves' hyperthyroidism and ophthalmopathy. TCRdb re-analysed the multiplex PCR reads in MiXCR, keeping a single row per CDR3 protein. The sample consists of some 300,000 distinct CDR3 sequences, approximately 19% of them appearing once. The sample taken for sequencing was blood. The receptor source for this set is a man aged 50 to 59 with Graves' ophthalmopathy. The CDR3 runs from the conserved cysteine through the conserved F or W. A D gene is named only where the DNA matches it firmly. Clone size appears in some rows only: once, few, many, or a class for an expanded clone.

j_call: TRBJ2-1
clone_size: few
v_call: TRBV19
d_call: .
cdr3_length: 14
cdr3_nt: TGTGCCAGTAGACGATCTGGGGGTAATAATGAGCAGTTCTTC
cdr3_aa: CASRRSGGNNEQFF

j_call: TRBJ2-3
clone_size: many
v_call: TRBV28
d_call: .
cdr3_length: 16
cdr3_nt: TGTGCCAGCAGTTTGGACCGCGACGGCAGCACAGATACGCAGTATTTT
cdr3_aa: CASSLDRDGSTDTQYF

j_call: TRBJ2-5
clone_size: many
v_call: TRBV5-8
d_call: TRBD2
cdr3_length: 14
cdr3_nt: TGTGCCAGCAGCAACCGGGAGGGCCGGGAGACCCAGTACTTC
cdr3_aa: CASSNREGRETQYF

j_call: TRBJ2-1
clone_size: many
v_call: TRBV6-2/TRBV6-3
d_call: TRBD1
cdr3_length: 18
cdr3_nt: TGTGCCAGCAGTTACATGCCCGGGACAGGGGAGGTGGACAATGAGCAGTTCTTC
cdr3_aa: CASSYMPGTGEVDNEQFF

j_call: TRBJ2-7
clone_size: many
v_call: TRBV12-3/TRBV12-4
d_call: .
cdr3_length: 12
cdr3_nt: TGTGCCAGCAGTTTTTCCAGGGGAGAGCAGTACTTC
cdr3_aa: CASSFSRGEQYF

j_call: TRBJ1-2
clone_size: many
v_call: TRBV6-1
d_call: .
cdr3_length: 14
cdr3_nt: TGTGCCAGCAATAAAAAGGTCGCGAAAACTGGCTACACCTTC
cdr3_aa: CASNKKVAKTGYTF

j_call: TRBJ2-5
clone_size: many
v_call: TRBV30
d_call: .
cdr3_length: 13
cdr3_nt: TGTGCCTGGAGTGTAGGAGGACAAGAGACCCAGTACTTC
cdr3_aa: CAWSVGGQETQYF

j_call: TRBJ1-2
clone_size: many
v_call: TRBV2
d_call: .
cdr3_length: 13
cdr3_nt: TGTGCCAGCCACCCGGAGAGGGCGGGCGGCTACACCTTC
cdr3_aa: CASHPERAGGYTF

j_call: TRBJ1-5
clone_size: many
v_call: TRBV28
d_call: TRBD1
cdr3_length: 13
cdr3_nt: TGTGCCAGCAGTTCGGGACAGTATCAGCCCCAGCATTTT
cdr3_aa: CASSSGQYQPQHF

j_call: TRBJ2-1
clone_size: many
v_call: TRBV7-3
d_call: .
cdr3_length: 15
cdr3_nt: TGTGCCAGCAGCTTAACAGGGGAAAAGACGAATGAGCAGTTCTTC
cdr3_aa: CASSLTGEKTNEQFF

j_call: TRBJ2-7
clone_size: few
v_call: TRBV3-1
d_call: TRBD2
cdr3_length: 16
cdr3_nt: TGTGCCAGCAGCACAATTAGCGGGAGCATTGGATCCGAGCAGTACTTC
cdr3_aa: CASSTISGSIGSEQYF

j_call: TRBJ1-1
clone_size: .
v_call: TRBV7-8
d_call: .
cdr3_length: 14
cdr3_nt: TGTGCCAGCAGCACGCACCAGATGAACACTGAAGCTTTCTTT
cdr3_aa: CASSTHQMNTEAFF

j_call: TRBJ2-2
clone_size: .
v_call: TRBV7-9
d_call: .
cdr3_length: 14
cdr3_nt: TGTGCCAGCAGCTTACTGCCAGGGTCCGGGGAGCTGTTTTTT
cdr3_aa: CASSLLPGSGELFF

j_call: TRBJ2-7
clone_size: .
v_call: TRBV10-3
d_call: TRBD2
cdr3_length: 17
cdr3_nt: TGTGCCATCAGTGAGTCAGAGGAAGTTGCGGGAGCTTACGAGCAGTACTTC
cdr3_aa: CAISESEEVAGAYEQYF

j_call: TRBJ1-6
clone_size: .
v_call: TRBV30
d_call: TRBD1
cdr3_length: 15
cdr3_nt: TGTGCCTGGGATACCAGGGGGCGGCGCGGTTCACCCCTCCACTTT
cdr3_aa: CAWDTRGRRGSPLHF

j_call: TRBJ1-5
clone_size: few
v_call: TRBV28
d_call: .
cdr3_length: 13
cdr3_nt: TGTGCCACCACTAGTGCTAGCAATCAGCCCCAGCATTTT
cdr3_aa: CATTSASNQPQHF

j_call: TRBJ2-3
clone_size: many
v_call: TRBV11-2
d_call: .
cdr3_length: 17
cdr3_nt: TGTGCCAGCAGCGCCCGAGAAACTAGGGGGAGCACAGATACGCAGTATTTT
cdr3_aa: CASSARETRGSTDTQYF

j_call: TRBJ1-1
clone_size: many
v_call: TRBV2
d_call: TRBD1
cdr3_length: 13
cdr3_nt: TGTGCCAACAATGAGCTGAGGACAGGGCAAGCTTTCTTT
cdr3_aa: CANNELRTGQAFF

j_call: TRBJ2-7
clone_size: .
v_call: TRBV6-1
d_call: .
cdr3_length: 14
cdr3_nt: TGTGCCAGCAGTCTATCCGGGACTTCCCTCGAGCAGTACTTC
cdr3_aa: CASSLSGTSLEQYF

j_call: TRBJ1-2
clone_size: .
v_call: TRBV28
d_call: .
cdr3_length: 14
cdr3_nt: TGTGCCAGCAGCTTACAGGGTTTAATCTATGGCTACACCTTC
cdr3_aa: CASSLQGLIYGYTF

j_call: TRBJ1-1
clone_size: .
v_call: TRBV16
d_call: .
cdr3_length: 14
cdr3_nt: TGTGCCAGCAGCCAATCGCAGGGTTACACTGAAGCTTTCTTT
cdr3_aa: CASSQSQGYTEAFF

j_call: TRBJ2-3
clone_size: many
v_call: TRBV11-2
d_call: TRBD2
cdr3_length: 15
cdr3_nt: TGTGCCAGCAGCTGGAAGGGACTAAGCACAGATACGCAGTATTTT
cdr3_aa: CASSWKGLSTDTQYF

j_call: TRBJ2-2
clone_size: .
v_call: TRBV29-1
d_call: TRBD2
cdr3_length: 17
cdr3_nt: TGCAGCGTTACACTCACTAGCGGGAGGGCTTACACCGGGGAGCTGTTTTTT
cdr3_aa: CSVTLTSGRAYTGELFF

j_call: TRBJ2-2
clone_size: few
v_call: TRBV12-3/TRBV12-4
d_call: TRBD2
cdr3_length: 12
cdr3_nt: TGTGCCAGCACGAGCGGGGCCGGGGAGCTGTTTTTT
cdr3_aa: CASTSGAGELFF

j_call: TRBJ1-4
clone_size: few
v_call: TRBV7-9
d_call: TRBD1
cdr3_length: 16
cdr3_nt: TGTGCCAGCAGCTTTCGCCGGGACAGCCTTAATGAAAAACTGTTTTTT
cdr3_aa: CASSFRRDSLNEKLFF

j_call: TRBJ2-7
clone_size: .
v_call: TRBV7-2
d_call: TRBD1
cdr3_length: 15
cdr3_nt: TGTGCCAGCACCTCGTACACAGGGGGGCATAACGAGCAGTACTTC
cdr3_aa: CASTSYTGGHNEQYF

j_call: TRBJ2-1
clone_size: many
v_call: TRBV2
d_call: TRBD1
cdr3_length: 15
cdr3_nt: TGTGCCAGCAGCCAGGACAGGGGGAAATACAATGAGCAGTTCTTC
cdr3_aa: CASSQDRGKYNEQFF

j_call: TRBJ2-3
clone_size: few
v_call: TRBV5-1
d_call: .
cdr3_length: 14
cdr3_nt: TGCGCCAGCAGCCGAGACGGCAACACAGATACGCAGTATTTT
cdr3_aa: CASSRDGNTDTQYF

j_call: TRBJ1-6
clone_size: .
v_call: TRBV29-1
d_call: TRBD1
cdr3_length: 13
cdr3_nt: TGCAGCGTTTCGACAGGGGGCAATTCACCCCTCCACTTT
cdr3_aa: CSVSTGGNSPLHF

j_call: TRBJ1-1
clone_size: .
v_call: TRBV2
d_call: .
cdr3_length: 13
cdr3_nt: TGTGCCAGCGGTAAGGGGTGGAACACTGAAGCTTTCTTT
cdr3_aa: CASGKGWNTEAFF

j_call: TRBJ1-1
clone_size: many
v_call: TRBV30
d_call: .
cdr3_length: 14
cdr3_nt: TGTGCCTGGAGTGTAAGGGGGGGGAACACTGAAGCTTTCTTT
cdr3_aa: CAWSVRGGNTEAFF

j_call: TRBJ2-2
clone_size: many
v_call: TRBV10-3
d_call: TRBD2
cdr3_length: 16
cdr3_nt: TGTGCCATCAGTGTTAACGGGAGGGCGAACACCGGGGAGCTGTTTTTT
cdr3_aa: CAISVNGRANTGELFF

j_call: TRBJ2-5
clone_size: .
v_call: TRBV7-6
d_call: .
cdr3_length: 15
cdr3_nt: TGTGCCAGCAGCTTCTACAGGGAGTTGGGAGAGACCCAGTACTTC
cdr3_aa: CASSFYRELGETQYF

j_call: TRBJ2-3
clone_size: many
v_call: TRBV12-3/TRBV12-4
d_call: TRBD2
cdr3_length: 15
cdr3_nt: TGTGCCAGCAGTTCCCTAGCGGGCCTAGGAGATACGCAGTATTTT
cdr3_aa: CASSSLAGLGDTQYF

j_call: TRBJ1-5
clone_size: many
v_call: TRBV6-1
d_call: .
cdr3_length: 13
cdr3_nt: TGTGCCAGCAGTGATCGGGGGAATCAGCCCCAGCATTTT
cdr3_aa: CASSDRGNQPQHF

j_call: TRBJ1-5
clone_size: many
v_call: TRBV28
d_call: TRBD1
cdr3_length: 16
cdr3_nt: TGTGCCAGCAGTTTGCTTCGGACAGGGGGCAATCAGCCCCAGCATTTT
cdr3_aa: CASSLLRTGGNQPQHF

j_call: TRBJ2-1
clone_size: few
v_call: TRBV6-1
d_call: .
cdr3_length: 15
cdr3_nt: TGTGCCAGCAGGCCACTAGCTCTTTCCTACAATGAGCAGTTCTTC
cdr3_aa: CASRPLALSYNEQFF

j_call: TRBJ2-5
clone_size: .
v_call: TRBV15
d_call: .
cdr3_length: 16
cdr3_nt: TGTGCCACCAGCAGAGATCGCGTACAGGTCCAAGAGACCCAGTACTTC
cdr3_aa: CATSRDRVQVQETQYF

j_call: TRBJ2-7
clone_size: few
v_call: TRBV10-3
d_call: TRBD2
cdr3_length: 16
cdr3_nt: TGTGCCATCAGTGAGTCGTCGTCTAGCGGAGCCTACGAGCAGTACTTC
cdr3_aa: CAISESSSSGAYEQYF

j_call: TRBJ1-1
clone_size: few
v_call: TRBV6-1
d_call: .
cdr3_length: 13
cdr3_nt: TGTGCCAGCCAGGACAACCAGAACACTGAAGCTTTCTTT
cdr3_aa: CASQDNQNTEAFF

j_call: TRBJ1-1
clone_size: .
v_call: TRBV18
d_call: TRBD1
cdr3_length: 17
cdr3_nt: TGTGCCAGCTCACCAAGCTTACCCGGACAGGGGAACACTGAAGCTTTCTTT
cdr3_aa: CASSPSLPGQGNTEAFF

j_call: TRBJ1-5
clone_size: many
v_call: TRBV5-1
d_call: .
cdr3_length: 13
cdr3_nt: TGCGCCAGCAGCTTGGAAGCGAATCAGCCCCAGCATTTT
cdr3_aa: CASSLEANQPQHF

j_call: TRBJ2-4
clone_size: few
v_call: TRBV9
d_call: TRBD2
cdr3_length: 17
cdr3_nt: TGTGCCAGCAGCGTAGATTCGGCTAGCGGGGTTGAAAACATTCAGTACTTC
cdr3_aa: CASSVDSASGVENIQYF

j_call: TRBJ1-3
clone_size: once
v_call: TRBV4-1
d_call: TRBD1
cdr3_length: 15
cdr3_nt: TGCGCCAGCAGCCCCATTGGGACAGCTGGAAACACCATATATTTT
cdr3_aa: CASSPIGTAGNTIYF

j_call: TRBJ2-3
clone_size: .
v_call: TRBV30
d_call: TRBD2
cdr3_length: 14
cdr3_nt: TGTGCCTGTACGCGGGAGGTGCGTACAGATACGCAGTATTTT
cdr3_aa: CACTREVRTDTQYF

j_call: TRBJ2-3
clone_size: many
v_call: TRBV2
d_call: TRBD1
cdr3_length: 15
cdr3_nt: TGTGCCAGCAGCTCCGGGACAGGGGGGCCAGATACGCAGTATTTT
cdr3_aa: CASSSGTGGPDTQYF